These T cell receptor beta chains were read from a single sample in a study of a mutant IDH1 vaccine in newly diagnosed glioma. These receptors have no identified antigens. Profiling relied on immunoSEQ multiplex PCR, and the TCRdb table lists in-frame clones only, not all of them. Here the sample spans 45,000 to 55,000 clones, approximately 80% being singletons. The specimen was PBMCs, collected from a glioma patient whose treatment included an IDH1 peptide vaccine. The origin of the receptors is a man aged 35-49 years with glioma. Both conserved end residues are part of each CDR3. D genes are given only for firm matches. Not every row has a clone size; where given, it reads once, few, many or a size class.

CASSGDRSNTEAFF	TGTGCCAGCTCCGGGGACAGATCGAACACTGAAGCTTTCTTT	TRBD1	.	TRBJ1-1	TRBV18
CASSVFSFAGLRGIATNEKLFF	TGCGCCAGCAGCGTCTTTTCATTTGCGGGACTTCGGGGAATTGCAACTAATGAAAAACTGTTTTTT	.	.	TRBJ1-4	TRBV5-1
CASSPFGQSTDTQYF	TGTGCCAGTTCCCCCTTCGGACAGAGCACAGATACGCAGTATTTT	.	.	TRBJ2-3	TRBV19
CASSFPGQGGTEAFF	TGCGCCAGCAGCTTCCCGGGACAGGGGGGAACTGAAGCTTTCTTT	TRBD1	.	TRBJ1-1	TRBV5-1
CASSLLSGGANEQFF	TGTGCCAGCAGCTTACTTAGCGGGGGGGCCAATGAGCAGTTCTTC	TRBD2	once	TRBJ2-1	TRBV7-6
CASSSRRDSQNEQFF	TGTGCCAGCAGCTCACGACGGGACTCCCAAAATGAGCAGTTCTTC	.	.	TRBJ2-1	TRBV13
CASSPGRYEQYF	TGTGCCAGTAGTCCAGGGAGGTACGAGCAGTACTTC	.	.	TRBJ2-7	TRBV19
CATGQRNTGELFF	TGTGCCACCGGACAGAGAAACACCGGGGAGCTGTTTTTT	.	few	TRBJ2-2	TRBV18
CASSLRSAGEQYF	TGTGCCAGCAGCTTGAGGTCGGCGGGCGAGCAGTACTTC	.	.	TRBJ2-7	TRBV7-8
CSVEGTADGYTF	TGCAGCGTTGAAGGGACAGCCGATGGCTACACCTTC	.	.	TRBJ1-2	TRBV29-1
CASSLGQGAQGYGYTF	TGCGCCAGCAGCTTGGGACAGGGGGCGCAAGGCTATGGCTACACCTTC	TRBD1	.	TRBJ1-2	TRBV5-1
CASSYDGQSTYEQYF	TGTGCCAGCAGTTACGATGGGCAGTCCACCTACGAGCAGTACTTC	.	.	TRBJ2-7	TRBV6-5
CASRGSTDTQYF	TGTGCCAGCAGAGGGAGCACAGATACGCAGTATTTT	.	few	TRBJ2-3	TRBV2
CASSPAYDRGVGSPLHF	TGTGCCAGCAGCCCCGCTTACGACAGGGGAGTCGGGTCACCCCTCCACTTT	TRBD1	.	TRBJ1-6	TRBV5-5
CASSVFGGAPNEKLFF	TGTGCCAGCAGTGTCTTCGGAGGCGCCCCTAATGAAAAACTGTTTTTT	.	.	TRBJ1-4	TRBV27
CASSNPAVSYNEQFF	TGTGCCAGCAGCAACCCCGCGGTCTCCTACAATGAGCAGTTCTTC	.	.	TRBJ2-1	TRBV11-3
CASSPKGWSYNEQFF	TGTGCCAGCAGCCCAAAGGGGTGGTCCTACAATGAGCAGTTCTTC	.	.	TRBJ2-1	TRBV5-8
CASSEGRGALETQYF	TGTGCCAGCAGTGAAGGTCGGGGGGCGTTAGAGACCCAGTACTTC	.	.	TRBJ2-5	TRBV6-1
CASSQDLGWFF	TGCGCCAGCAGCCAGGATCTCGGGTGGTTCTTC	.	.	TRBJ2-1	TRBV4-1
CASSLAPGAAQYF	TGTGCCAGCAGCTTAGCGCCAGGAGCTGCGCAGTACTTC	.	.	TRBJ2-7	TRBV7-8
CASSLASGVAGELFF	TGCGCCAGCAGCTTGGCTAGCGGGGTGGCCGGGGAGCTGTTTTTT	TRBD2	medium-sized	TRBJ2-2	TRBV5-1
CASSEQQREKPQHF	TGTGCCAGCAGTGAACAGCAAAGGGAAAAGCCCCAGCATTTT	.	.	TRBJ1-5	TRBV6-1
CASSLMRGTNEKLFF	TGTGCCAGCAGTCTGATGCGAGGGACTAATGAAAAACTGTTTTTT	.	few	TRBJ1-4	TRBV2
CASSVGTDNEQFF	TGTGCCAGCAGTGTAGGGACAGACAATGAGCAGTTCTTC	TRBD1	.	TRBJ2-1	TRBV25-1
CASSSAGGGRTEAFF	TGCGCCAGCAGCTCCGCGGGGGGGGGCCGGACTGAAGCTTTCTTT	.	.	TRBJ1-1	TRBV5-1
CASTYRGPNYGYTF	TGTGCCAGTACCTACCGGGGCCCCAACTATGGCTACACCTTC	.	.	TRBJ1-2	TRBV19
CASTGAQYF	TGTGCCAGTACCGGAGCCCAGTACTTC	.	few	TRBJ2-5	TRBV5-8
CASSLLGGRSYNEQFF	TGTGCCAGCAGTCTACTCGGGGGACGATCCTACAATGAGCAGTTCTTC	.	.	TRBJ2-1	TRBV7-9
CAWGAVQETQYF	TGTGCCTGGGGGGCGGTCCAAGAGACCCAGTACTTC	.	.	TRBJ2-5	TRBV30
CASSLSYEQYF	TGTGCCAGCAGCTTAAGTTACGAGCAGTACTTC	.	few	TRBJ2-7	TRBV7-9
CASSLGAAQETQYF	TGTGCCAGCAGCTTAGGTGCGGCACAAGAGACCCAGTACTTC	.	.	TRBJ2-5	TRBV7-6
CASSRGGTSGGKETQYF	TGTGCCAGCAGTCGGGGCGGGACTAGCGGGGGAAAAGAGACCCAGTACTTC	TRBD2	.	TRBJ2-5	TRBV2
CASSPQSSSWEQYF	TGTGCCAGCAGCCCCCAATCCAGTTCATGGGAGCAGTACTTC	.	.	TRBJ2-7	TRBV11-2
CGALSVGGTSDTQYF	TGCGGGGCCTTGTCGGTGGGGGGCACTTCAGATACGCAGTATTTT	.	once	TRBJ2-3	TRBV29-1
CASAGGSYGYTF	TGCGCCAGCGCCGGCGGAAGCTATGGCTACACCTTC	.	.	TRBJ1-2	TRBV5-1
CASSKQGREKLFF	TGTGCCAGCAGCAAACAGGGGCGCGAAAAACTGTTTTTT	TRBD1	.	TRBJ1-4	TRBV7-9
CASRWGSSGNTIYF	TGTGCCAGCAGATGGGGTAGCTCTGGAAACACCATATATTTT	.	.	TRBJ1-3	TRBV6-5